Each of the 26 T cell receptor beta chains below was sequenced from the same sample in a study of shared clonotypes between healthy human individuals. Produced via immunoSEQ multiplex PCR; TCRdb's table is partial and in-frame only. The repertoire holds 450,000 to 500,000 clones, 81% seen once, with 10% to 15% in the top ten. Material for sequencing was PBMCs. The source is a woman aged 35 to 49 in good health. Some clones in this sample may be carry-over from other donors' samples.

About this clone itself: One base separates it from a far larger clone, so it is likely a read error. This chain links TRBV2 with TRBJ2-3; no definite D call. From germline, CDR1 is SNHLY and CDR2 FYNNEI. V lost 6 bases and J 2 bases, leaving 3 bases between the germline ends. The CDR3 runs to 11 residues. The CDR3 sequence: CASSNTDTQYF. CDR3 nucleotides: TGTGCCAGCAGCAACACAGATACGCAGTATTTT.

This chain joins TRBV7-2 and TRBJ2-1; no clear D. Germline CDR1 reads SGHTA; CDR2 reads FQGNSA. V lost 5 bases to trimming and J lost 10 bases, with 21 bases between them. CDR3 length: 15 residues. CDR3 nucleotides: TGTGCCAGCAGCGACGTCGGAAATCTCCACTGGGAGCAGTTCTTC. The encoded protein is CASSDVGNLHWEQFF.

The CDR3 loop is CASSYPLGQDYEQYF. CDR3 in DNA: TGTGCCAGCAGTTACCCATTGGGACAAGACTACGAGCAGTACTTC. The chain uses TRBV6-5 and TRBJ2-7; D is perhaps TRBD1 (6 bases). The CDR3 spans 15 residues. Germline lookup yields CDR1 MNHEY and CDR2 SVGAGI. Trimming pared 2 bases from V and 3 bases from J, leaving 14 bases between.

V and J are TRBV15 and TRBJ1-2; TRBD1 might be the D (5 bases). CDR1 is LNHNV, CDR2 YYDKDF, per germline (reference sequence). CDR3 size: 15 residues. With 0 bases removed from V and 5 bases from J, the gap between germline ends came to 13 bases. The CDR3 DNA is TGTGCCACCAGCAGAGAATTTGGGACGGTTTATGGCTACACCTTC. As protein: CATSREFGTVYGYTF.

Comments on this clone: The sample carries other DNA sequences with the same CDR3. V gene TRBV4-1 combines with J gene TRBJ2-5; 13 bases map to TRBD2. The CDR3 consists of 15 residues. V shed 3 bases, J shed 2 bases, and the junction held 0 bases outside the gene matches. Germline V gene lookup returns CDR1 MGHRA and CDR2 YSYEKL. Here the CDR3 reads CASSQGLAGQETQYF. The CDR3 DNA reads as TGCGCCAGCAGCCAGGGACTAGCGGGGCAAGAGACCCAGTACTTC.

This chain links TRBV19 with TRBJ2-5; tentative D call: TRBD2 (6 bases). V was clipped by 5 bases and J by 11 bases, with 21 bases between them. The CDR3 totals 14 residues. The germline gives CDR1 LNHDA, CDR2 SQIVND (reference sequence). In nucleotides, the CDR3 is TGTGCCAGTAGTGAACAACGACTAGTGGATGAGCAGTACTTC. This gives the protein CASSEQRLVDEQYF.

The chain combines TRBV27 with TRBJ2-5; the match to TRBD1 covers 8 bases. Germline CDR1 and CDR2: MNHEY and SMNVEV (reference sequence). The V gene end was trimmed by 6 bases and the J gene end by 2 bases; junction bases not matched to a gene: 8. This CDR3 is built from 15 residues. DNA for the CDR3: TGTGCCAGCAGGATCCTTGGGACAGGTCAAGAGACCCAGTACTTC. It is translated as CASRILGTGQETQYF.

Concerning this clone itself: Other DNA sequences in the sample encode the same CDR3. This rearrangement joins TRBV7-3 to TRBJ2-2; D not certain. Trimming removed 2 bases at V and 1 base at J, with 5 bases between. Germline V gene sequence: CDR1 SGHTA, CDR2 FQGTGA. This CDR3 region has 14 residues. The CDR3 DNA reads TGTGCCAGCAGCTTAGGGTTGAACACCGGGGAGCTGTTTTTT. Protein: CASSLGLNTGELFF.

On this clone itself: With a far larger clone one base away, a read error is the likely cause. V and J are TRBV7-6 and TRBJ2-3, with D uncertain. This CDR3 has 13 residues. Germline V lookup: CDR1 SGHVS, CDR2 FNYEAQ. The ends were cut back, 1 base at V and 1 base at J, with 3 bases in the middle. The CDR3 spells CASSLGGTDTQYF. The CDR3 DNA sequence: TGTGCCAGCAGCTTAGGGGGCACAGATACGCAGTATTTT.

Comments on this clone: One base separates it from a far larger clone, so it is likely a read error. The chain employs TRBV6-6 and TRBJ1-1; TRBD1 might be the D (5 bases). Trimming removed 6 bases at V and 7 bases at J, with 12 bases between. The CDR3 length is 12 residues. Germline V gives CDR1 MNHNY, CDR2 SVGAGI (reference sequence). As DNA, the CDR3 is TGTGCCAGCAGCAAAGGGGTTTTTGAAGCTTTCTTT. Translation: CASSKGVFEAFF.

Note on this clone: A read error is likely here: a far larger clone is one base away. The chain recombines TRBV27 with TRBJ2-2, with 7 bases lining up with TRBD2. The CDR3 has 14 residues. Looked up from germline, CDR1 is MNHEY and CDR2 is SMNVEV (reference sequence). V gave up 4 bases and J gave up 6 bases; unmatched junction bases: 5. CDR3 sequence: CASSSGLVSGELFF. The DNA of the CDR3 is TGTGCCAGCAGTTCAGGACTAGTTTCCGGGGAGCTGTTTTTT.

Details on this clone: A far bigger clonotype differs at one base, so this is likely a read error. The chain combines TRBV18 with TRBJ1-1; D uncertain. In germline, CDR1 is KGHSH, CDR2 LQKENI. CDR3 length: 15 amino acids. Trimming removed 4 bases at V and 3 bases at J, with 15 bases between. The CDR3 loop reads CASSQPSRVDTEAFF. The CDR3 bases are TGTGCCAGCTCACAACCAAGTCGGGTCGACACTGAAGCTTTCTTT.

As for this clone: This sequence may be a read error, since a much larger clone differs from it by one base. CDR3 loop: CASGLGQGGEKLFF. In DNA form, the CDR3 reads TGTGCCAGCGGCTTGGGACAGGGTGGTGAAAAACTGTTTTTT. The chain uses TRBV7-9 and TRBJ1-4; 9 nucleotides align to TRBD1. This CDR3 is 14 amino acids long. CDR1 is SEHNR, CDR2 FQNEAQ, per germline (reference sequence).

This clone has just one count. The chain combines TRBV10-3 with TRBJ2-7; 12 bases agree with TRBD2. The V segment lost 5 bases and the J segment 4 bases; nucleotides outside the gene matches: 6. CDR1 and CDR2 from the germline V gene are ENHRY and SYGVKD. The CDR3 extends over 15 amino acids. In DNA form, the CDR3 reads TGTGCCATCAGTTTAGGACTAGCGGGGATATACGAGCAGTACTTC. Its translation: CAISLGLAGIYEQYF.

The J gene is TRBJ2-2, the V gene TRBV27; D remains unclear. CDR1 is MNHEY and CDR2 is SMNVEV in the germline V gene (reference sequence). The V and J ends lost 2 bases and 0 bases respectively, with 7 bases between them. This CDR3 region has 15 residues. The CDR3 coding sequence is TGTGCCAGCAGTTTAGTGGGTACGAACACCGGGGAGCTGTTTTTT. This encodes CASSLVGTNTGELFF.

The rearrangement links TRBV28 to TRBJ2-1, with 8 bases that match TRBD2. Trimming took 2 bases from V and 14 from J; bases not matched to a gene: 5. Germline V gives CDR1 MDHEN, CDR2 SYDVKM. This CDR3 contains 12 residues. The CDR3 DNA is TGTGCCAGCAGTTTAGAGCGGGAGCTGAAGTTCTTC. Its translation is CASSLERELKFF. Full variable domain (outside the CDR3, taken from reference TRBV28 and TRBJ2-1): DVKVTQSSRYLVKRTGEKVFLECVQDMDHENMFWYRQDPGLGLRLIYFSYDVKMKEKGDIPEGYSVSREKKERFSLILESASTNQTSMYLCASSLERELKFFGPGTRLTVL.

This sequence joins TRBV11-3 and TRBJ2-2; a weak D match, TRBD2 (5 bases). Between the trimmed V and J ends, which lost 5 bases and 0 bases, there was a span of 10 bases. The CDR3 totals 15 residues. CDR1 SGHNT and CDR2 YENEEA come from the germline V gene. CDR3 sequence: CASSTRGANTGELFF. CDR3 DNA: TGTGCCAGCAGCACTAGAGGAGCGAACACCGGGGAGCTGTTTTTT.

CDR3 bases: TGTGCCAGTAGTATAGAGCCAGCACCGAATCAGCCCCAGCATTTT. Its protein is CASSIEPAPNQPQHF. This chain joins TRBV19 and TRBJ1-5, with D unclear. CDR3 size: 15 residues. The V end lost 0 bases, the J end lost 4 bases, and 10 bases lay between the germline ends. Germline CDR1 and CDR2: LNHDA and SQIVND (reference sequence).

About this clone: This likely traces to a read error, being one base from a far larger clone. Additional DNA sequences in this sample encode the identical CDR3. The chain employs TRBV29-1 and TRBJ1-2; 8 bases are a match to TRBD1. Germline V lookup: CDR1 SQVTM, CDR2 ANQGSEA. This CDR3 has 14 residues. In nucleotides, the CDR3 is TGCAGCGTCATCACTAGGACAGGGAACTATGGCTACACATTC. This sequence encodes CSVITRTGNYGYTF.

As concerns this clone: It is likely a read error: a sequence one base away is far more abundant. This chain joins TRBV6-1 and TRBJ1-1, with a possible D match to TRBD1 (6 bases). The V end lost 6 bases, the J end lost 2 bases, and 13 bases lay between the germline ends. Germline loops: CDR1 MNHNS, CDR2 SASEGT. The CDR3 runs 14 residues. In DNA form, the CDR3 reads TGTGCCAGCAGGCCCGGGACAAGTAACACTGAAGCTTTCTTT. This encodes CASRPGTSNTEAFF.

This clone was recorded once. Only one base separates this from a far larger clonotype, so it likely reflects a read error. Other DNA sequences in this specimen translate into the identical CDR3. CDR3 bases: TGTGCCAGCCTGGGGGCTCCGAGCACAGATACGCAGTATTTT. Encoded protein: CASLGAPSTDTQYF. The chain joins TRBV2 to TRBJ2-3, with D possibly matching TRBD1 (6 bases). The length of the CDR3 is 14 residues. Germline values: CDR1 SNHLY, CDR2 FYNNEI. V was clipped by 8 bases and J by 0 bases, with 12 bases between them.

Points on this clone: This may be a read error, as it is one base from a much larger clone. The genes are TRBV5-1 and TRBJ2-5; D perhaps matches TRBD2 (6 bases). The V and J ends lost 3 bases and 11 bases respectively, with 29 bases between them. The CDR3 runs 17 residues. Germline CDR1 and CDR2: SGHRS and YFSETQ. The CDR3 here is CASSSKLSSEKFVEQYF. In DNA form, the CDR3 reads TGCGCCAGCAGCTCAAAACTTTCTAGCGAGAAGTTCGTGGAGCAGTACTTC.

CDR3 nucleotides: TGTGCCAGCAGCTGGGCCGACTCTGGGGCCAACGTCCTGACTTTC. This codes for CASSWADSGANVLTF. The chain uses TRBV11-2 and TRBJ2-6; D unclear. The germline V gene encodes CDR1 SGHAT and CDR2 FQNNGV. V was cut by 4 bases and J by 0 bases, with 7 bases left in between. This CDR3 spans 15 amino acids.

This chain links TRBV11-2 with TRBJ2-3; TRBD2 is a possible D gene (6 bases). Trimming shortened V by 0 bases and J by 8 bases, and 12 bases separated the two germline ends. Germline values: CDR1 SGHAT, CDR2 FQNNGV. This CDR3 has 14 residues. DNA of the CDR3: TGTGCCAGCAGCTTAGAAGCGGGTGCGGGTACGCAGTATTTT. Encoded protein: CASSLEAGAGTQYF.

The chain has TRBV7-9 and TRBJ2-1; the D gene is possibly TRBD2 (5 bases). With 2 bases removed from V and 15 bases from J, the gap between germline ends came to 17 bases. The germline CDR1 and CDR2 sequences are SEHNR and FQNEAQ (reference sequence). This CDR3 spans 13 amino acids. The CDR3 bases are TGTGCCAGCAGCTTAATGGAGGTGGGAGTGGCGTTCTTC. Translating gives CASSLMEVGVAFF.

The chain couples TRBV28 to TRBJ2-2; 10 nucleotides align to TRBD2. This CDR3 region has 16 residues. V lost 5 bases and J lost 3; bases outside the gene matches: 6. Germline V gives CDR1 MDHEN, CDR2 SYDVKM. Here the CDR3 reads CASSPAGGPYTGELFF. The CDR3 DNA reads TGTGCCAGCAGTCCAGCGGGAGGGCCGTACACCGGGGAGCTGTTTTTT. Looking up the rest from reference TRBV28 and TRBJ2-2 gives the full variable domain: DVKVTQSSRYLVKRTGEKVFLECVQDMDHENMFWYRQDPGLGLRLIYFSYDVKMKEKGDIPEGYSVSREKKERFSLILESASTNQTSMYLCASSPAGGPYTGELFFGEGSRLTVL.